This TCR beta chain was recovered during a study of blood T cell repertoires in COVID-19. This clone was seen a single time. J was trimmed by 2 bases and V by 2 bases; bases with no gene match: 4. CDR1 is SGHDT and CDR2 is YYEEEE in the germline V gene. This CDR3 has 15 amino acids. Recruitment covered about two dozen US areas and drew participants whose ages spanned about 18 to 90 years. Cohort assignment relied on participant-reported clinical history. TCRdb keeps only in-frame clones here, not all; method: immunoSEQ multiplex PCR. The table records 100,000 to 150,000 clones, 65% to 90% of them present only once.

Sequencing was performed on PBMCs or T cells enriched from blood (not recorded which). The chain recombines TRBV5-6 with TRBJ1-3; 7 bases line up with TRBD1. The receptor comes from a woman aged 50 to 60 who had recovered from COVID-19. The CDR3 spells CASSFYRGTGNTIYF. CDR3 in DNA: TGTGCCAGCAGCTTTTACAGGGGCACTGGAAACACCATATATTTT.